A single T cell receptor beta chain is shown here with its context. It lacks a known antigen. Base-call qualities are not available, and no considerably larger clone is one nucleotide away. This specimen belongs to a study of blood T cell repertoires in COVID-19 (TCRdb year 2020). Background for the entire study: Samples covering the acute and convalescent phases of COVID-19 were provided by collaborators in the United States, Italy and Spain. The material from the prospective study consisted of cDNA or gDNA derived from T cells, B-cell-depleted T cells, or PBMCs. Subjects who had been exposed to COVID-19, were actively infected with it, or had recovered from it provided the deeply sampled blood TCRbeta repertoires that made up the dataset. The repertoires were released in a freely available public database intended as a resource for research on the immune response to SARS-CoV-2. Samples came from the ongoing ImmuneRACE study (first 160 participants) plus 1,254 subjects from 6 global collaborators. The sample metadata nearly always contained a de-identified subject ID, COVID-19 status, age in years and sex. Where available, HLA class I and class II types were obtained from metadata supplied by the sample provider rather than from assay-based typing.

One collaborating source in Seattle enrolled patients while the patients were actively infected and followed the patients over time throughout the course of disease. Each collaborating institution followed its own protocols to collect whole blood in K2EDTA tubes. Collaborator samples were shipped for TCRbeta analysis as frozen whole blood, isolated PBMCs, or DNA extracted from either sample type. Here is what the overall study found, with its caveats: How much clinical and demographic metadata was included differed by source and by participant, and the metadata was provided uncurated.

TCRbeta CDR3 regions were amplified from genomic DNA using the immunoSEQ Assay, a bias-controlled multiplex PCR. The original pipeline was this. The number of nucleated cells in each sample was estimated from the amplification of reference gene primers within the assay. To quantify the absolute abundance of each unique TCRbeta CDR3 rearrangement, sequence reads were collapsed and filtered. For each sample, productive Simpson clonality was calculated as the square root of Simpson's diversity index across productive rearrangements. TCRdb's version of the immuneACCESS table is confined to in-frame rearrangements and falls short of the full clone set. An unresolved V gene accounts for under half of the shortfall where checked; the remainder is of unknown origin. V, J and clone size reflect that table, while D and trimming were determined from the DNA. The sample records 250,000 to 350,000 clones, about 90% of which are singletons. The ten largest clones take up less than 3.5% of the sample.

CDR1 MNHEY and CDR2 SVGAGI are derived from the germline V gene. V loses 3 bases, J loses 3 bases, and the germline ends lie 6 bases apart. The CDR3 contains 13 residues, cysteine and phenylalanine counted. CDR3 DNA only is kept here, 39 bases in frame from base 1. The clonotype was recovered from a woman between 25 and 40 years old with COVID-19, enrolled during active disease. The rearrangement combines TRBV6-5 with TRBJ2-1, with a weak D call of TRBD2 (5 bases match). The sample consisted of peripheral blood. For the CDR3, the sequence is CASSYRGYNEQFF. The nucleotide sequence is given as TGTGCCAGCAGTTATCGGGGCTACAATGAGCAGTTCTTC.